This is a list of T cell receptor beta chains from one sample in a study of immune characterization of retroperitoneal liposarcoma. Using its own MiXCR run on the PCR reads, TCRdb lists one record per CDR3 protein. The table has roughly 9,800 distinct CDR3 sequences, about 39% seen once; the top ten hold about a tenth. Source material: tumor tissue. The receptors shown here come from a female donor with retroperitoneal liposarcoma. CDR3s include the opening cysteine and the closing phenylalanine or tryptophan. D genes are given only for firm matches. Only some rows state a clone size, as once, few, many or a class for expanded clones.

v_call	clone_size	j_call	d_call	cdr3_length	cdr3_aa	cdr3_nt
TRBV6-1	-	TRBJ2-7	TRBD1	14	CASMSTGGPYEQYF	TGTGCCAGCATGTCGACAGGGGGTCCCTACGAGCAGTACTTC
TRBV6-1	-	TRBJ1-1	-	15	CASSARTGSATEAFF	TGTGCCAGCAGTGCCCGAACAGGTTCGGCCACTGAAGCTTTCTTT
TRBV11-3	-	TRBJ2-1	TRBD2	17	CASSLGLAGLPDNEQFF	TGTGCCAGCAGCTTAGGGCTAGCGGGTCTCCCGGACAATGAGCAGTTCTTC
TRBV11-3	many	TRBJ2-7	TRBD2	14	CASSIPGGNYEQYF	TGTGCCAGCAGCATTCCGGGAGGGAACTACGAGCAGTACTTC
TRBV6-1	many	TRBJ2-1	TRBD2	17	CASSSLAGGPADNEQFF	TGTGCCAGCAGTTCGCTAGCGGGGGGGCCAGCCGACAATGAGCAGTTCTTC
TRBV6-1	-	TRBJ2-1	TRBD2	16	CASSAGTSGTWGEQFF	TGTGCCAGCAGTGCCGGGACTAGCGGTACCTGGGGCGAGCAGTTCTTC
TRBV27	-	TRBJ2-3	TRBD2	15	CASRRRAGLSDTQYF	TGTGCCAGCAGGAGGAGAGCGGGATTGTCGGATACGCAGTATTTT
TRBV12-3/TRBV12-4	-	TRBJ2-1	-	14	CAGHRGRGAYEQFF	TGTGCCGGACACAGGGGGCGGGGGGCGTACGAGCAGTTCTTC
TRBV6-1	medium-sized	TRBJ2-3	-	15	CASSGGIHSTDTQYF	TGTGCCAGCAGCGGCGGGATCCACAGCACAGATACGCAGTATTTT
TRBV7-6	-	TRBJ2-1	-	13	CASSTEAFYEQFF	TGTGCCAGCAGTACCGAGGCTTTCTACGAGCAGTTCTTC
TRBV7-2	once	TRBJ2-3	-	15	CASSPDRISTDTQYF	TGTGCCAGCAGCCCCGACAGGATTTCCACAGATACGCAGTATTTT
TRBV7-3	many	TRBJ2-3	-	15	CASSLTVAISDTQYF	TGTGCCAGCAGCTTAACGGTAGCCATCTCGGATACGCAGTATTTT
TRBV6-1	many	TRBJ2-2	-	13	CASSEGVIGELFF	TGTGCCAGCAGTGAAGGGGTGATCGGGGAGCTGTTTTTT
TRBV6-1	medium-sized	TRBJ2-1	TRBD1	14	CASSLGTVYNEQFF	TGTGCCAGCAGTTTAGGGACAGTCTACAATGAGCAGTTCTTC
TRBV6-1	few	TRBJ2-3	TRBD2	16	CASRGGSSGVRDTQYF	TGTGCCAGCAGGGGAGGTAGTAGCGGGGTCCGGGATACGCAGTATTTT
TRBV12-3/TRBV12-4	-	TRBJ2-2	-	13	CASNMYNTGELFF	TGTGCCAGCAATATGTATAACACCGGGGAGCTGTTTTTT
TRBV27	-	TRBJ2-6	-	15	CASSWTDAGANVLTF	TGTGCCAGCAGTTGGACAGACGCAGGGGCCAACGTCCTGACTTTC
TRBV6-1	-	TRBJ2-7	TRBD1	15	CASSTRQGGYNEQYF	TGTGCCAGCAGTACTCGACAGGGGGGCTACAATGAGCAGTACTTC
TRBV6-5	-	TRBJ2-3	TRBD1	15	CASSYQGAYTDTQYF	TGTGCCAGCAGTTACCAGGGGGCTTACACAGATACGCAGTATTTT
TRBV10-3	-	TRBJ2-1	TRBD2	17	CAISESKGGGAGNEQFF	TGTGCCATCAGTGAGTCGAAGGGCGGGGGGGCCGGGAATGAGCAGTTCTTC
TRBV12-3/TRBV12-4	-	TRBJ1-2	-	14	CASSFRGVDYGYTF	TGTGCCAGCAGTTTCAGGGGTGTTGACTATGGCTACACCTTC
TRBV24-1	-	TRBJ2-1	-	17	CATSDFRDASHRDEQFF	TGTGCCACCAGTGATTTCCGAGATGCCTCCCATCGGGATGAGCAGTTCTTC
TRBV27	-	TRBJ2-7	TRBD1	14	CASSPRQGGYEQYF	TGTGCCAGCAGTCCTCGACAGGGGGGCTACGAGCAGTACTTC
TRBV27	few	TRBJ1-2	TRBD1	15	CASTSGTGGIYGYTF	TGTGCCAGCACCTCTGGGACAGGGGGTATCTATGGCTACACCTTC
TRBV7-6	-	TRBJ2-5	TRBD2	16	CASSPLLASGQETQYF	TGTGCCAGCAGCCCATTGTTGGCTAGCGGACAAGAGACCCAGTACTTC
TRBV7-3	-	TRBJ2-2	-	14	CASSWTANTGELFF	TGTGCCAGCAGCTGGACGGCGAACACCGGGGAGCTGTTTTTT
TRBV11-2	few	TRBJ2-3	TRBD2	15	CASSFGGGGTDTQYF	TGTGCCAGCAGCTTCGGTGGGGGGGGCACAGATACGCAGTATTTT
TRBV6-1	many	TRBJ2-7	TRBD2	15	CASSTSGGDSYEQYF	TGTGCCAGCAGCACTAGCGGGGGGGACTCCTACGAGCAGTACTTC
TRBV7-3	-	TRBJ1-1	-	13	CATSRDMNTEAFF	TGTGCCACCTCCAGGGACATGAACACTGAAGCTTTCTTT
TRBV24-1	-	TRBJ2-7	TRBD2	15	CATSSGGDLNYEQYF	TGTGCCACCAGTTCTGGGGGGGACTTAAACTACGAGCAGTACTTC
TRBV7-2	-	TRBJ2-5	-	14	CASSSPKGQETQYF	TGTGCCAGCAGCTCCCCTAAAGGCCAAGAGACCCAGTACTTC
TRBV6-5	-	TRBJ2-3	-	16	CATLWGPEASGDTQYF	TGTGCCACCTTGTGGGGCCCGGAGGCTTCTGGAGATACGCAGTATTTT
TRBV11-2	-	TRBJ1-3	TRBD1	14	CASSKGTDGNTIYF	TGTGCCAGCAGCAAAGGGACAGATGGAAACACCATATATTTT
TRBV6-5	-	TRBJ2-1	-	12	CASRQGLYEQFF	TGTGCCAGCAGACAGGGTTTGTACGAGCAGTTCTTC
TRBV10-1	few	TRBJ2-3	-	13	CALRPGGGDTQYF	TGCGCCCTAAGACCCGGGGGCGGTGATACGCAGTATTTT
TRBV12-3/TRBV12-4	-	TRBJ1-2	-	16	CASSPSGGRSNYGYTF	TGTGCCAGCAGTCCCTCTGGGGGCAGGTCGAACTATGGCTACACCTTC
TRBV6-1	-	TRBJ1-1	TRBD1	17	CASSEAVWDSLNTEAFF	TGTGCCAGCAGTGAAGCTGTGTGGGACAGCCTTAACACTGAAGCTTTCTTT
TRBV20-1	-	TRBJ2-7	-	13	CSARGWSRYEQYF	TGCAGTGCTAGAGGTTGGAGCCGGTACGAGCAGTACTTC
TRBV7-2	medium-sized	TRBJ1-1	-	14	CASSLAIRNTEAFF	TGTGCCAGCAGCTTAGCGATAAGGAACACTGAAGCTTTCTTT
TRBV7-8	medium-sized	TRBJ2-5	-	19	CASTLPPQGGAFTEETQYF	TGTGCCAGCACCCTACCCCCACAGGGGGGGGCCTTTACTGAAGAGACCCAGTACTTC
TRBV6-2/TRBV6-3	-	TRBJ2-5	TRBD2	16	CASSYNDGGGRGTQYF	TGTGCCAGCAGTTACAACGACGGGGGGGGGCGGGGGACCCAGTACTTC
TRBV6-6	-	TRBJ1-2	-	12	CASSVDLGGYTF	TGTGCCAGCAGTGTAGACCTAGGAGGCTACACCTTC
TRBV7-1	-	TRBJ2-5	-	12	CASSSTQETQYF	TGTGCCAGCAGCTCCACCCAAGAGACCCAGTACTTC
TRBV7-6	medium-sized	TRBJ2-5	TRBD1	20	CASSLQPGTGTTGTQLVQYF	TGTGCCAGCAGCTTACAGCCCGGGACAGGGACTACCGGGACGCAGTTGGTGCAGTACTTC
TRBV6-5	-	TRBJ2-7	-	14	CASSYRSSSYEQYF	TGTGCCAGCAGTTATCGCAGCTCATCCTACGAGCAGTACTTC